Listed here are 17 T cell receptor beta chains from one sample, sequenced in a study of shared clonotypes between healthy human individuals. The assay was immunoSEQ multiplex PCR, and TCRdb's table has in-frame clones only and misses some. The sample yields 730,000 or so clones, 60% to 80% seen once. The sequenced sample consisted of memory CD4+ T cells sorted from blood. Noted subset: CD45RA-negative fraction. The receptors here all came from a woman in her twenties or thirties in good health.

This clone was observed once. V gene TRBV2 combines with J gene TRBJ2-2, with 9 bases matching TRBD2. This CDR3 has 17 residues. Germline V lookup: CDR1 SNHLY, CDR2 FYNNEI. V was pared by 6 bases and J by 8 bases, with 16 bases of the junction left unmatched. The CDR3 coding sequence is TGTGCCAGCAGGACCCTCAGCGGGAGGCCCCGAACTGGGGAGCTGTTTTTT. This sequence encodes CASRTLSGRPRTGELFF.

The gene calls are TRBV11-2 and TRBJ2-3; the D gene is possibly TRBD2 (6 bases). The V and J ends lost 0 bases and 13 bases respectively, with 14 bases between them. The germline gives CDR1 SGHAT, CDR2 FQNNGV. The CDR3 runs 13 residues. In DNA, the CDR3 is TGTGCCAGCAGCTTAGACCCGCGGGGCAAGAAGTATTTT. It codes for CASSLDPRGKKYF.

For the CDR3, the DNA is TGTGCCAGCAGTTGGGAGGCCTACGAGCAGTACTTC. Translated, it gives CASSWEAYEQYF. The chain is built from TRBV6-6 and TRBJ2-7; the D gene is possibly TRBD2 (6 bases). This CDR3 comprises 12 residues. Germline CDR1 MNHNY, CDR2 SVGAGI (reference sequence). V was trimmed by 4 bases and J by 2 bases, leaving 6 bases between them.

V gene TRBV4-1 combines with J gene TRBJ1-3; TRBD1 might be the D (5 bases). The CDR3 length is 16 residues. The V gene's germline CDR1 is MGHRA and CDR2 YSYEKL. V lost 3 bases, J lost 2 bases, and 14 bases lay in between. The CDR3 sequence: CASSQWKQEAGNTIYF. The CDR3, as DNA: TGCGCCAGCAGCCAGTGGAAACAGGAGGCTGGAAACACCATATATTTT.

This rearrangement joins TRBV7-8 to TRBJ1-4, with D unresolved. Germline V CDR1 and CDR2: SGHVS, FQNEAQ. This CDR3 is built from 15 residues. V lost 2 bases and J 13 bases, leaving 20 bases between the germline ends. Here the CDR3 reads CASSLLHGNGESLFF. CDR3 nucleotides: TGTGCCAGCAGCTTATTACACGGGAACGGAGAGTCACTGTTTTTT. The full variable domain, in which reference TRBV7-8 and TRBJ1-4 provide the parts outside the CDR3, is GAGVSQSPRYKVAKRGQDVALRCDPISGHVSLFWYQQALGQGPEFLTYFQNEAQLDKSGLPSDRFFAERPEGSVSTLKIQRTQQEDSAVYLCASSLLHGNGESLFFGSGTQLSVL.

CDR3 in DNA: TGTGCCAGCTCGGGGACTAAATCTGGGGCCAACGTCCTGACTTTC. It codes for CASSGTKSGANVLTF. This chain connects TRBV2 to TRBJ2-6; the match to TRBD2 covers 7 bases. The CDR3 is made up of 15 amino acids. The germline CDR1 and CDR2 sequences are SNHLY and FYNNEI. J lost 1 base, V lost 8 bases, and 5 bases had no gene match.

The rearrangement links TRBV7-9 to TRBJ1-3, with TRBD1 matching 7 bases. Trimming at V came to 3 bases and at J to 9 bases, leaving 8 bases not matched to a gene. The CDR3 contains 14 residues. Germline assignment: CDR1 SEHNR and CDR2 FQNEAQ (reference sequence). CDR3 in amino acids: CASSLAGQVGTIYF. DNA for the CDR3: TGTGCCAGCAGCTTGGCCGGACAGGTGGGCACCATATATTTT.

The chain uses TRBV11-2 and TRBJ1-6, with unresolved D. Germline V gene lookup returns CDR1 SGHAT and CDR2 FQNNGV. The V gene lost 0 bases and the J gene lost 7 bases, with 10 bases spanning the gap. The CDR3 sequence is 15 residues long. This CDR3 is CASSLDQAPNSPLHF. CDR3 sequence (DNA): TGTGCCAGCAGCTTAGATCAGGCCCCGAATTCACCCCTCCACTTT.

This rearrangement joins TRBV14 to TRBJ2-3; D gene unclear. V lost 3 bases to trimming and J lost 1 base, with 11 bases between them. CDR1 is SGHDN, CDR2 FVKESK, per germline. This CDR3 contains 15 residues. CDR3 sequence reads: CASSQVRQGTDTQYF. The CDR3 DNA reads TGTGCCAGCAGCCAGGTCCGCCAAGGCACAGATACGCAGTATTTT.

The chain combines TRBV2 with TRBJ2-3; D is possibly TRBD2 (5 bases). The CDR3 loop spans 15 amino acids. V was pared by 1 base and J by 5 bases, with 13 bases between. The germline V gene has CDR1 SNHLY and CDR2 FYNNEI. The CDR3 sequence: CASSEVGLAGDTQYF. In DNA, the CDR3 is TGTGCCAGCAGTGAAGTCGGCCTAGCAGGAGATACGCAGTATTTT.

The V gene is TRBV6-6, the J gene TRBJ1-5, with 7 positions matching TRBD1. The CDR3 covers 15 residues. Per germline, CDR1 MNHNY and CDR2 SVGAGI (reference sequence). The junction had 11 bases not matched to a gene; V was cut back by 6 bases and J by 6 bases. DNA of the CDR3: TGTGCCAGCAGCCCCGGACAGGCATCCCGTCAGCCCCAGCATTTT. Translating gives CASSPGQASRQPQHF.

The V gene is TRBV2, the J gene TRBJ1-1; D gene uncertain. This CDR3 is built from 14 residues. V lost 2 bases and J 4 bases, leaving 11 bases between the germline ends. CDR1 and CDR2 from the germline V gene are SNHLY and FYNNEI. Written as DNA, the CDR3 is TGTGCCAGCAGTGAAAGGCGGAAGGGCACTGAAGCTTTCTTT. This codes for CASSERRKGTEAFF.

The chain uses TRBV18 and TRBJ2-7; maybe TRBD2 (7 bases). Trimming removed 3 bases from V and 0 bases from J, with 9 bases in between. Germline V CDR1 and CDR2: KGHSH, LQKENI. This CDR3 has 14 residues. The CDR3 DNA is TGTGCCAGCTCACCGGGGGGGCCCTCCTACGAGCAGTACTTC. This sequence encodes CASSPGGPSYEQYF.

This chain links TRBV6-5 with TRBJ1-2; 8 bases are a match to TRBD1. V lost 6 bases and J lost 0; bases outside the gene matches: 6. The CDR3 is made up of 15 amino acids. The germline gives CDR1 MNHEY, CDR2 SVGAGI. The CDR3 loop reads CASRLTGETNYGYTF. The CDR3 DNA follows: TGTGCCAGCAGATTGACAGGGGAAACTAACTATGGCTACACCTTC.

The chain carries TRBV4-1 and TRBJ2-5; 8 positions match TRBD2. This CDR3 is 15 amino acids long. Germline V lookup: CDR1 MGHRA, CDR2 YSYEKL. With 2 bases clipped from V and 5 bases from J, the junction kept 7 bases outside the gene matches. This chain's CDR3 is CASSQHGSGEETQYF. In DNA form, the CDR3 reads TGCGCCAGCAGCCAACATGGTAGCGGGGAGGAGACCCAGTACTTC.

Note on this clone: Other DNA sequences in the sample encode the same CDR3. V is TRBV2 and J is TRBJ2-1, with no clear D. Deletions cut 2 bases from V and 6 bases from J, with 5 bases between. The CDR3 covers 12 residues. The germline V gene encodes CDR1 SNHLY and CDR2 FYNNEI. CDR3 sequence: CASSELSNEQFF. DNA for the CDR3: TGTGCCAGCAGTGAACTATCCAATGAGCAGTTCTTC.

The chain couples TRBV5-1 to TRBJ2-6, with a tentative D call TRBD2 (6 bases). Germline loops: CDR1 SGHRS, CDR2 YFSETQ. The CDR3 consists of 16 residues. V was shortened by 2 bases and J by 1 base, with 10 bases between the two germline ends. Here the CDR3 DNA reads TGCGCCAGCAGCTTCCCAGGGAGGTCTGGGGCCAACGTCCTGACTTTC. This gives the protein CASSFPGRSGANVLTF.